This T cell receptor (beta chain) comes out of a study of shared clonotypes between healthy human individuals. Overall study context: The cohort had two women and a few men, ages 18 to 49. Regarding the study as a whole: Naive subsets tended to show greater estimated richness than memory subsets.

A note on this clone: Its antigen is still unknown.

V lost 6 bases and J lost 3; bases outside the gene matches: 6. This CDR3 is 16 amino acids long. Per the germline V gene, CDR1 is MDHEN and CDR2 is SYDVKM. Donors were healthy HIV-negative adults without recent acute infections or vaccinations. Negatively enriched CD4+ T cells were divided by CD45RA into naive and memory. Some clones are missing from TCRdb's copy, which holds only in-frame ones; the method was immunoSEQ multiplex PCR. Altogether roughly 2.5 million clones are present, approximately 90% being singletons, with the ten largest covering around 0.14%. The rearrangement links TRBV28 to TRBJ2-2; the match to TRBD2 covers 11 bases. This clonotype was obtained from a man aged 18 to 29 in good health. Source material: naive CD4+ T cells sorted from blood. Documented subset: CD45RA+ positively selected. Here the CDR3 reads CASSSGTSGYTGELFF. The CDR3 coding sequence is TGTGCCAGCAGCTCCGGGACTAGCGGATACACCGGGGAGCTGTTTTTT.